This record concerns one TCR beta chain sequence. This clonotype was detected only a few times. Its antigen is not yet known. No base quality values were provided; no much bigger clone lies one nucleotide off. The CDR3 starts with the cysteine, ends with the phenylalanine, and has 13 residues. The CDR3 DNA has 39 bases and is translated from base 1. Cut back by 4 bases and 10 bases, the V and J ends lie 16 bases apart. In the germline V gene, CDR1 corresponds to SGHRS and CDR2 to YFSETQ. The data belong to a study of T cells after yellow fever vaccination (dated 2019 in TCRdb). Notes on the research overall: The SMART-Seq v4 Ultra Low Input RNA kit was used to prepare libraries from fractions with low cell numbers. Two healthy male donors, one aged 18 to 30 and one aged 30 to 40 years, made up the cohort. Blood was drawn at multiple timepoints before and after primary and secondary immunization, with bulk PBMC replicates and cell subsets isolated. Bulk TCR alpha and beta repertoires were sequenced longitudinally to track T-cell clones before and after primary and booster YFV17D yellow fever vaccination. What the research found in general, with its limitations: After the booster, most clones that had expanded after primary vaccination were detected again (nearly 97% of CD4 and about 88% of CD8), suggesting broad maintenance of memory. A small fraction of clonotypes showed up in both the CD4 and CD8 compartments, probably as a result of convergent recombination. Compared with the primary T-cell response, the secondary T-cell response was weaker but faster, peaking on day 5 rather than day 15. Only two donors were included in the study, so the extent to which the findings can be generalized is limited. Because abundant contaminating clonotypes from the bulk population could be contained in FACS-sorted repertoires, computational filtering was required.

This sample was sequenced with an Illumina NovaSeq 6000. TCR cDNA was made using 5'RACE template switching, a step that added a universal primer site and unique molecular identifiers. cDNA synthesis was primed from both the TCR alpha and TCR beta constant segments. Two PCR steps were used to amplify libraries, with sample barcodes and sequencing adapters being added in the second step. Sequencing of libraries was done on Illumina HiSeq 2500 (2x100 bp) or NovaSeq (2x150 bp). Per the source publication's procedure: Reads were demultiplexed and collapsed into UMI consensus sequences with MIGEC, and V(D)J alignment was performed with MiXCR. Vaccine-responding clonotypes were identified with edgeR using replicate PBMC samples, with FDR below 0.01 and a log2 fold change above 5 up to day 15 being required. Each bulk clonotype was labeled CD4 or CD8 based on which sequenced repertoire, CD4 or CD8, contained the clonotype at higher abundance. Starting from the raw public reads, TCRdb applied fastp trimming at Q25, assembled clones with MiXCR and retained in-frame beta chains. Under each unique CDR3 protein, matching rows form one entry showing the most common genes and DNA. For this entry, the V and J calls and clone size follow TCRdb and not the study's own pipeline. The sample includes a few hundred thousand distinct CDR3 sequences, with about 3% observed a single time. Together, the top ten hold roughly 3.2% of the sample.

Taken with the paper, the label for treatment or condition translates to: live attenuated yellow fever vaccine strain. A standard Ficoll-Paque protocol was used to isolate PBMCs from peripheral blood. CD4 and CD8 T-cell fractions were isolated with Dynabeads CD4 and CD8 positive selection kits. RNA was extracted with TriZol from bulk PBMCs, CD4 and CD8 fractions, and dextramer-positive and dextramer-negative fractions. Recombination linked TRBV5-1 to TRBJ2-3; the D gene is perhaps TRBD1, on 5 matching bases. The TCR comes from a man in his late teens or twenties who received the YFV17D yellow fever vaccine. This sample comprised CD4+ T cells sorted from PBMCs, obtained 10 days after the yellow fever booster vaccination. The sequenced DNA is TGCGCCAGCAGCCTGATGGAAGACAGTCCGCAGTATTTT. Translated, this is CASSLMEDSPQYF.